Listed below are T cell receptor beta chains from one sample, sequenced in a study of technical replicates of blood from a handful of donors. Measured with immunoSEQ multiplex PCR; TCRdb has only the in-frame clones, and not every one. This table has some 99,000 clones, roughly 96% appearing once. The sequenced sample consisted of T cells isolated from PBMCs. The receptors derive from a human donor in good health. Both conserved end residues are part of each CDR3. The D gene is left open where the match is weak. A clone size is listed for some rows: how often the clone was seen (once, few, many), or a class if it is expanded.

d_gene	v_gene	abundance	j_gene	CDR3aa	CDR3nt
NA	TRBV5-1	few	TRBJ1-5	CASSEQGSNQPQHF	TGCGCCAGCAGTGAACAGGGTTCCAATCAGCCCCAGCATTTT
NA	TRBV5-4	NA	TRBJ1-3	CASSLPSLAGNTIYF	TGTGCCAGCAGCTTGCCTTCCCTCGCTGGAAACACCATATATTTT
NA	TRBV27	NA	TRBJ2-7	CASRQYSTGKGEQYF	TGTGCCAGCAGACAGTACTCGACAGGCAAGGGCGAGCAGTACTTC
TRBD2	TRBV28	NA	TRBJ2-7	CASSFPPAGPSGTPYEQYF	TGTGCCAGCAGTTTCCCCCCGGCCGGACCTAGCGGGACCCCCTACGAGCAGTACTTC
TRBD1	TRBV11-2	NA	TRBJ1-2	CASSLGTGGPGYTF	TGTGCCAGCAGCTTGGGGACAGGGGGCCCAGGCTACACCTTC
NA	TRBV7-2	NA	TRBJ1-4	CASSLLDSEKLFF	TGTGCCAGCAGCCTCCTGGACAGTGAAAAACTGTTTTTT
NA	TRBV5-6	NA	TRBJ2-1	CASSLGDSREQFF	TGTGCCAGCAGCTTGGGCGACAGCCGTGAGCAGTTCTTC
TRBD1	TRBV11-3	NA	TRBJ1-1	CASSLGQGETRLNTEAFF	TGTGCCAGCAGCTTAGGACAGGGCGAGACGAGACTGAACACTGAAGCTTTCTTT
TRBD1	TRBV14	NA	TRBJ2-1	CASSQDPDWGTGTFHGSYNEQFF	TGTGCCAGCAGCCAAGACCCGGATTGGGGGACAGGGACCTTCCACGGCTCCTACAATGAGCAGTTCTTC
NA	TRBV28	NA	TRBJ2-5	CASSFIGYETQYF	TGTGCCAGCAGTTTTATCGGGTATGAGACCCAGTACTTC
NA	TRBV5-6	NA	TRBJ2-2	CASSLMLANTGELFF	TGTGCCAGCAGCTTGATGCTAGCCAACACCGGGGAGCTGTTTTTT
NA	TRBV5-1	NA	TRBJ2-7	CASSLGWYSGLTYEQYF	TGCGCCAGCAGCCTCGGGTGGTATTCAGGGCTGACCTACGAGCAGTACTTC
NA	TRBV5-6	NA	TRBJ2-5	CASSIREYQPETQYF	TGTGCCAGCAGCATAAGGGAGTATCAGCCGGAGACCCAGTACTTC
NA	TRBV25-1	NA	TRBJ2-7	CASSESGQIYYEQYF	TGTGCCAGCAGTGAAAGCGGTCAGATTTACTACGAGCAGTACTTC
NA	TRBV6-1	once	TRBJ1-1	CASSELSTEAFF	TGTGCCAGCAGTGAACTATCAACTGAAGCTTTCTTT
TRBD1	TRBV6-5	NA	TRBJ1-2	CASSYSLTGGNSYTF	TGTGCCAGCAGTTACTCGCTAACAGGGGGCAATAGCTACACCTTC
NA	TRBV6-1	NA	TRBJ2-1	CASKRSLGDEQFF	TGTGCCAGCAAACGGAGCTTAGGGGATGAGCAGTTCTTC
TRBD1	TRBV19	NA	TRBJ1-1	CAGKHQGETEAFF	TGTGCCGGGAAACACCAGGGGGAGACTGAAGCTTTCTTT
TRBD1	TRBV19	once	TRBJ1-4	CASSPGTATNEKLFF	TGTGCCAGTAGTCCCGGGACAGCCACTAATGAAAAACTGTTTTTT
NA	TRBV19	NA	TRBJ1-1	CASSLRPSGESTEAFF	TGTGCCAGTAGTCTACGCCCGTCAGGGGAAAGCACTGAAGCTTTCTTT
NA	TRBV6-5	NA	TRBJ2-2	CASGGIGELFF	TGTGCCAGCGGCGGCATCGGGGAGCTGTTTTTT
NA	TRBV7-6	NA	TRBJ1-2	CASNPNWAGPSNYGYTF	TGTGCCAGCAACCCCAATTGGGCAGGCCCTTCTAACTATGGCTACACCTTC
TRBD2	TRBV27	once	TRBJ2-1	CASSFLLSSGGRGEQFF	TGTGCCAGCAGTTTCCTTCTATCTAGCGGGGGGCGGGGTGAGCAGTTCTTC
TRBD1	TRBV5-1	once	TRBJ2-3	CASRIGTGTDTQYF	TGCGCCAGCAGAATTGGGACAGGGACCGATACGCAGTATTTT
NA	TRBV5-5	NA	TRBJ1-3	CASSLDFSGNTIYF	TGTGCCAGCAGCTTGGACTTCTCTGGAAACACCATATATTTT
NA	TRBV5-1	NA	TRBJ2-7	CASSSRVQDEQYF	TGCGCCAGCAGCTCGCGAGTCCAGGACGAGCAGTACTTC
NA	TRBV6-5	NA	TRBJ2-7	CASSYGGGGSSYEQYF	TGTGCCAGCAGTTACGGGGGAGGTGGAAGCTCCTACGAGCAGTACTTC
NA	TRBV12-5	NA	TRBJ2-1	CASGPSGNQNEQFF	TGTGCTAGTGGTCCCTCAGGGAACCAAAATGAGCAGTTCTTC
NA	TRBV13	NA	TRBJ1-2	CASRRGTNYGYTF	TGTGCCAGCCGCCGGGGGACTAACTATGGCTACACCTTC
NA	TRBV6-5	NA	TRBJ1-3	CASSRGASGNTIYF	TGTGCCAGCAGCAGGGGTGCTTCGGGAAACACCATATATTTT
NA	TRBV21-1	NA	TRBJ2-2	CASSTRRTSASNTGELFF	TGTGCCAGCAGCACACGTAGGACTAGCGCCTCCAACACCGGGGAGCTGTTTTTT
NA	TRBV10-1	NA	TRBJ2-7	CASSVGASEQYF	TGCGCCAGCAGTGTTGGGGCCTCCGAGCAGTACTTC
TRBD2	TRBV4-1	NA	TRBJ2-7	CASSQEGTSGYEQYF	TGCGCCAGCAGCCAAGAAGGGACTAGTGGCTACGAGCAGTACTTC
TRBD2	TRBV6-4	NA	TRBJ2-1	CASSDGVAGGQNEQFF	TGTGCCAGCAGTGACGGGGTAGCGGGAGGGCAGAATGAGCAGTTCTTC
TRBD1	TRBV2	NA	TRBJ2-1	CASSEDRGGEQFF	TGTGCCAGCAGTGAGGACAGGGGAGGTGAGCAGTTCTTC
NA	TRBV15	NA	TRBJ2-1	CATSSRDSYNEQFF	TGTGCCACCAGCTCCCGGGACTCCTACAATGAGCAGTTCTTC
NA	TRBV28	NA	TRBJ1-5	CASSPRGQLYQPQHF	TGTGCCAGCAGTCCTAGAGGCCAGCTTTATCAGCCCCAGCATTTT
NA	TRBV6-1	NA	TRBJ1-6	CASSDTGRLSPLHF	TGTGCCAGCAGTGATACGGGGAGACTTTCACCCCTCCACTTT
TRBD1	TRBV30	NA	TRBJ1-6	CAWSADRDNSPLHF	TGTGCCTGGAGCGCTGACAGGGATAATTCACCCCTCCACTTT
TRBD2	TRBV7-9	NA	TRBJ2-3	CASIPRRGADTQYF	TGTGCCAGCATCCCCCGGCGGGGGGCAGATACGCAGTATTTT
NA	TRBV11-3	NA	TRBJ1-6	CASSSLQYSRPSSYNSPLHF	TGTGCCAGCAGCTCCCTTCAGTACAGCAGACCGAGCTCCTATAATTCACCCCTCCACTTT
NA	TRBV5-4	NA	TRBJ1-2	CASSSGEFIRGYTF	TGTGCCAGCAGCTCCGGGGAGTTTATACGAGGCTACACCTTC
NA	TRBV6-5	NA	TRBJ2-7	CASSNTDTYEQYF	TGTGCCAGCAGCAACACTGACACCTACGAGCAGTACTTC
NA	TRBV4-2	NA	TRBJ1-4	CASSPPLGTQGPTNEKLFF	TGTGCCAGCAGCCCACCCCTGGGGACCCAGGGGCCGACTAATGAAAAACTGTTTTTT
NA	TRBV7-2	few	TRBJ1-2	CASSTGSRGFSGYTF	TGTGCCAGCAGTACGGGTTCTCGGGGTTTCAGTGGCTACACCTTC
NA	TRBV4-1	NA	TRBJ1-5	CASSQWDTGNQPQHF	TGCGCCAGCAGCCAATGGGACACTGGCAATCAGCCCCAGCATTTT
NA	TRBV10-2	once	TRBJ1-1	CASSPTGPTEAFF	TGCGCCAGCAGTCCTACAGGGCCCACTGAAGCTTTCTTT
NA	TRBV10-3	NA	TRBJ2-1	CAISEREFLGDANEQFF	TGTGCCATCAGTGAGCGGGAGTTTCTCGGGGACGCTAATGAGCAGTTCTTC
TRBD1	TRBV27	NA	TRBJ1-2	CASSTLDRAYGYTF	TGTGCCAGCAGTACCTTGGACAGGGCCTATGGCTACACCTTC
NA	TRBV9	NA	TRBJ2-1	CASSVGEYNEQFF	TGTGCCAGCAGCGTAGGAGAGTACAATGAGCAGTTCTTC
NA	TRBV20-1	NA	TRBJ2-1	CSAPVYRVGIF	TGCAGTGCACCCGTCTACAGGGTCGGAATCTTC
NA	TRBV5-1	NA	TRBJ1-1	CASSLGGNTEAFF	TGCGCCAGCAGCTTGGGAGGAAACACTGAAGCTTTCTTT
NA	TRBV10-1	NA	TRBJ2-5	CASSKGSRQETQYF	TGCGCCAGCAGTAAAGGGAGTCGGCAAGAGACCCAGTACTTC
NA	TRBV14	NA	TRBJ1-6	CASSQADSSYNSPLHF	TGTGCCAGCAGCCAGGCGGATAGCTCCTATAATTCACCCCTCCACTTT
TRBD1	TRBV19	NA	TRBJ2-1	CASSIYRDSYNEQFF	TGTGCCAGTAGTATATATCGGGACAGCTACAATGAGCAGTTCTTC
NA	TRBV5-6	NA	TRBJ2-7	CASSLLIDWHYEQYF	TGTGCCAGCAGCTTACTAATCGACTGGCACTACGAGCAGTACTTC
NA	TRBV2	NA	TRBJ2-1	CASGSEQFF	TGTGCCAGCGGGAGTGAGCAGTTCTTC